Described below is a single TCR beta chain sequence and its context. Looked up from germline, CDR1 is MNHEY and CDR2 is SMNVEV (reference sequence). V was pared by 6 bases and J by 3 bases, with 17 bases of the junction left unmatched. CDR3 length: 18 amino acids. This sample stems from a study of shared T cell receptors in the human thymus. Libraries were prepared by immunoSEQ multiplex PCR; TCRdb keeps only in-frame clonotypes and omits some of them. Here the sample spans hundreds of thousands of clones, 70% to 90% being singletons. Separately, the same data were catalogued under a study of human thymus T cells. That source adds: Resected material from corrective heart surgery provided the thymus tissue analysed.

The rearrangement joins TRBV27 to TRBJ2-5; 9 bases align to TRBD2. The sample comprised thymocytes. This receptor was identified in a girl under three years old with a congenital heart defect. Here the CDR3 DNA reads TGTGCCAGCAGCCCCGGGACTAGCCCTCGAATGGGGAAAGAGACCCAGTACTTC. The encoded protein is CASSPGTSPRMGKETQYF.